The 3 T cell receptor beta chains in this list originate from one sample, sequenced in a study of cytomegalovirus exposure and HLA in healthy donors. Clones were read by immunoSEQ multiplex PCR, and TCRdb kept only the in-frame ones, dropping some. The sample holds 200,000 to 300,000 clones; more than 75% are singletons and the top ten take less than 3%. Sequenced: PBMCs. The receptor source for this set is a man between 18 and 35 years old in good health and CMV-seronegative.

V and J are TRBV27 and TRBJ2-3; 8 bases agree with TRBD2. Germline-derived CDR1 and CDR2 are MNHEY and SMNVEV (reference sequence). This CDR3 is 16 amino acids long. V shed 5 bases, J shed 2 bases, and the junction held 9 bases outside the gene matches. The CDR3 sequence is CASSRGGLLPTDTQYF. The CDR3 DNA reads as TGTGCCAGCAGTCGGGGGGGTCTCCTACCCACAGATACGCAGTATTTT.

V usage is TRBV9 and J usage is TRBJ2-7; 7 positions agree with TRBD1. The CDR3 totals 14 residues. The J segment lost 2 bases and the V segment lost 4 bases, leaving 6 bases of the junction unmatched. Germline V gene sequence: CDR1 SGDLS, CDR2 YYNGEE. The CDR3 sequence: CASSLTDRAYEQYF. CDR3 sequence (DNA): TGTGCCAGCAGCTTGACAGACAGGGCCTACGAGCAGTACTTC.

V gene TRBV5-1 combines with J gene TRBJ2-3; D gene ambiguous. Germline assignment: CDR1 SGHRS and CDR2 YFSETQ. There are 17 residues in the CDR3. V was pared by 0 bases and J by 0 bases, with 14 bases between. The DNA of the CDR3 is TGCGCCAGCAGCTTGGTCCAGGCCTCCTCTAGCACAGATACGCAGTATTTT. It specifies CASSLVQASSSTDTQYF.